What follows are 13 T cell receptor beta chains derived from one specimen sequenced in a study of T cell clonality in common variable immunodeficiency. TCRdb's table, derived via immunoSEQ multiplex PCR, lists solely in-frame clones and lacks some. This sample carries over 40,000 clones and no singletons, and 5% to 6.5% goes to the top ten. Sequenced material: peripheral blood mononuclear cells. The receptors derive from a person aged 18-70 years in good health.

This clone was counted at least ten times. The read ends 3 residues early relative to the CDR3; the germline J gene fills the gap. The chain employs TRBV5-1 and TRBJ2-3; D may be TRBD1 (5 bases). This CDR3 has 15 amino acids. Per germline, CDR1 SGHRS and CDR2 YFSETQ. Between the trimmed V and J ends, which lost 0 bases and 5 bases, there was a span of 13 bases. Incomplete CDR3 DNA: TGCGCCAGCAGCTTGGGACAGACTGATGGAGATACG. The encoded protein is CASSLGQTDGDT. The full-length CDR3 reads as CASSLGQTDGDTQYF.

This clone appeared a few times. Sequencing ends 3 residues short of the CDR3 end; the germline J gene provides the rest. The V and J genes are TRBV7-8 and TRBJ1-2; D perhaps matches TRBD1 (5 bases). The CDR3 loop spans 16 amino acids. The germline CDR1 and CDR2 sequences are SGHVS and FQNEAQ. The sequenced CDR3 bases are TGTGCCAGCAGCCTATCGGCTAGCGGGGGTACTTACGAC. It encodes CASSLSASGGTYD. The complete CDR3 protein is CASSLSASGGTYDYTF.

This clone was detected many times. The read gets to within 3 residues of the CDR3 end, and the germline J gene fills in the rest. The rearrangement links TRBV12-3 or TRBV12-4 to TRBJ1-1, with a weak D call TRBD1 (6 bases). There are 14 residues in the CDR3. V shed 2 bases and J shed 4 bases, with 11 bases lying between them. CDR3 region: CASSLSGGLTEAFF. Partial CDR3 DNA: TGTGCCAGCAGTTTATCGGGGGGCCTCACTGAA.

This clone was counted at least ten times. The CDR3 end falls 3 residues outside the read, so it is completed with the germline J gene. V gene TRBV7-7 combines with J gene TRBJ2-2, with a tentative D call TRBD2 (6 bases). Trimming removed 5 bases from V and 0 bases from J, with 10 bases in between. The germline V gene has CDR1 SSHAT and CDR2 FNYEAQ (reference sequence). This CDR3 has 15 amino acids. The CDR3 loop reads CASSRGYANTGELFF. The CDR3 bases that were read are TGTGCCAGCAGCCGGGGGTACGCGAACACCGGGGAG.

This clone showed up many times. The read finishes 3 residues shy of the CDR3 end, and the germline J gene is used to complete it. The chain links TRBV7-2 to TRBJ1-2, with no clear D. Germline CDR1 reads SGHTA; CDR2 reads FQGNSA. This CDR3 contains 14 residues. With 2 bases removed from V and 4 bases from J, the gap between germline ends came to 11 bases. The CDR3 here is CASSLYETPYGYTF. Partial CDR3 DNA: TGTGCCAGCAGCTTATATGAGACACCCTATGGC.

This clone was counted many times. The missing CDR3 end, 3 residues past where the read stops, is filled in from the germline J gene. The rearrangement links TRBV7-2 to TRBJ2-7; D is ambiguous. Trimming stripped 1 base from V and 1 base from J, with 8 bases between. CDR1 and CDR2 (germline): SGHTA, FQGNSA. The CDR3 is 14 residues long. The CDR3 reads CASSLVLISYEQYF. CDR3 bases read: TGTGCCAGCAGCTTAGTCCTAATTTCCTACGAG.

The sample holds many counts of this clone. Read sequence stops 3 residues before the CDR3 end, and the germline J gene provides the missing end. The genes are TRBV7-6 and TRBJ2-5; 7 positions agree with TRBD1. The CDR3 loop spans 13 amino acids. The V gene end was trimmed by 1 base and the J gene end by 5 bases; junction bases not matched to a gene: 1. CDR1 and CDR2 from the germline V gene are SGHVS and FNYEAQ. The CDR3 protein is CASSLVRGETQYF. The part of the CDR3 DNA that was read is TGTGCCAGCAGCTTAGTCAGGGGGGAGACC.

Regarding this clone: The DNA ends 3 residues before the CDR3 does, and the rest of the CDR3 is filled in from the germline J gene. The chain recombines TRBV7-2 with TRBJ1-2, with 8 bases aligning to TRBD1. V shed 1 base and J 4 bases; nucleotides not matched to a gene: 5. Germline CDR1 and CDR2: SGHTA and FQGNSA. CDR3 size: 15 residues. The covered CDR3 bases are TGTGCCAGCAGCTTAGTACAGGGGGGTGGCTATGGC. Translated, it gives CASSLVQGGGYG. The full CDR3 reads CASSLVQGGGYGYTF.

This clone was found many times. The CDR3 end lies 3 residues beyond the end of the read and is filled in from the germline J gene. V gene TRBV18 combines with J gene TRBJ2-7; possible D gene TRBD1, 6 bases. Germline V gene lookup returns CDR1 KGHSH and CDR2 LQKENI. Deletions cut 3 bases from V and 0 bases from J, with 12 bases between. CDR3 size: 15 residues. The CDR3 DNA, read in part, is TGTGCCAGCTCACCCAGGGAAGGGGGCTCCTACGAG. Its protein is CASSPREGGSYE. The entire CDR3 reads CASSPREGGSYEQYF.

The sample holds a few counts of this clone. The missing CDR3 end, 3 residues past where the read stops, is filled in from the germline J gene. The chain combines TRBV5-8 with TRBJ2-7; D might be TRBD1 (5 bases). The CDR3 consists of 15 residues. Germline CDR1 and CDR2: SGHTS and YDEGEE. V was trimmed by 0 bases and J by 3 bases, leaving 13 bases between them. This CDR3 reads CASSLAILQGYEQYF. Incomplete CDR3 DNA: TGTGCCAGCAGCTTGGCCATCCTCCAGGGCTACGAG.

In its sample, this clone was seen many times. The read is 3 residues too short to cover the CDR3 end, so that end is filled in from the germline J gene. The chain links TRBV20-1 to TRBJ2-3; TRBD2 matches 8 bases. Trimming removed 1 base from V and 8 bases from J; junction bases left unmatched: 11. Germline V lookup: CDR1 DFQATT, CDR2 SNEGSKA (reference sequence). This CDR3 has 15 amino acids. This chain's CDR3 is CSARVLADVIGTQYF. The covered CDR3 bases are TGCAGTGCTAGAGTACTAGCGGACGTTATAGGTACG.

This clone was picked up a small number of times. The CDR3 end is not reached by the read, which stops 3 residues before it; the germline J gene fills it in. The chain links TRBV19 to TRBJ2-3, with 10 bases matching TRBD1. CDR1 and CDR2 from the germline V gene are LNHDA and SQIVND (reference sequence). This CDR3 spans 16 amino acids. CDR3: CASSIGTGGGNQPQYF. The CDR3 bases that were read are TGTGCCAGTAGTATAGGGACAGGGGGTGGCAATCAGCCG.

This clone has ten or more counts. Coverage ceases 3 residues before the CDR3 finishes, and the germline J gene fills in the end. This chain connects TRBV7-8 to TRBJ1-2; D ambiguous. Trimming shortened V by 5 bases and J by 0 bases, and 13 bases separated the two germline ends. Germline-derived CDR1 and CDR2 are SGHVS and FQNEAQ. The CDR3 has 15 amino acids. The part of the CDR3 DNA that was read is TGTGCCAGCAGCACCCGACAAATGTCTAACTATGGC. Its translation is CASSTRQMSNYG. The CDR3 as a whole reads CASSTRQMSNYGYTF.